These 27 T cell receptor beta chains share one sample of origin, sequenced in a study of cytomegalovirus exposure and HLA in healthy donors (dated by TCRdb to about 2017). The library relied on the immunoSEQ multiplex PCR assay. For the multiplex PCR, a mixture combining 60 forward primers for TCR Vbeta segments and 13 reverse primers for TCR Jbeta segments was used. In its TCRdb copy, this immuneACCESS table keeps in-frame sequences only and misses some clones. Where compared with another copy, unresolved V genes explain less than half of these, and the others have no known cause. Recorded for this sample are around 140,000 clones; 65% to 85% of them occurred a single time. The ten largest clones represent around 1.5% of the sample. The sequencing input was PBMCs. The receptors originated from a young woman in good health and CMV-seronegative.

The genes are TRBV28 and TRBJ1-1, with D hard to call. This CDR3 has 12 residues. V was shortened by 2 bases and J by 9 bases, with 10 bases between the two germline ends. CDR1 is MDHEN and CDR2 is SYDVKM in the germline V gene. CDR3 protein: CASSLGQLQAFF. The CDR3, as DNA: TGTGCCAGCAGTTTAGGGCAGCTACAAGCTTTCTTT. The full variable domain, its missing parts supplied by reference TRBV28 and TRBJ1-1, is DVKVTQSSRYLVKRTGEKVFLECVQDMDHENMFWYRQDPGLGLRLIYFSYDVKMKEKGDIPEGYSVSREKKERFSLILESASTNQTSMYLCASSLGQLQAFFGQGTRLTVV.

The chain employs TRBV7-8 and TRBJ1-3, with TRBD1 identical over 9 bases. The trim removed 5 bases at V and 4 bases at J, leaving 15 bases unmatched. This CDR3 has 18 residues. In germline, CDR1 is SGHVS, CDR2 FQNEAQ. CDR3 in DNA: TGTGCCAGCAGCCCCTCCCCCGTGGGACAGGGCGGAGGAAACACCATATATTTT. Its protein product is CASSPSPVGQGGGNTIYF.

The genes are TRBV5-1 and TRBJ2-7; D remains unclear. This CDR3 has 16 residues. With 4 bases removed from V and 0 bases from J, the gap between germline ends came to 17 bases. In germline, CDR1 is SGHRS, CDR2 YFSETQ. The CDR3 sequence is CASSPTGSSLSYEQYF. The CDR3 region has the DNA TGCGCCAGCAGCCCGACCGGGTCTTCTCTCTCCTACGAGCAGTACTTC.

The rearrangement uses TRBV6-5 and TRBJ2-7, with TRBD1 as a possible D gene (5 bases). The CDR3 is 15 residues long. Trimming took 4 bases from V and 2 from J, leaving 15 bases between them. Per germline, CDR1 MNHEY and CDR2 SVGAGI. CDR3 coding DNA: TGTGCCAGCAGTTTTGACAGAAACCTACCCTACGAGCAGTACTTC. Protein: CASSFDRNLPYEQYF.

The CDR3: CASSQLYGLAGGKYTDTQYF. The CDR3 DNA reads as TGTGCCAGCAGCCAACTATACGGACTAGCGGGAGGGAAATACACAGATACGCAGTATTTT. V and J are TRBV4-2 and TRBJ2-3, with 15 bases fitting TRBD2. The V gene end was trimmed by 2 bases and the J gene end by 2 bases; junction bases not matched to a gene: 11. The CDR3 covers 20 residues. The V gene's germline CDR1 is LGHNA and CDR2 YNFKEQ.

The rearrangement uses TRBV9 and TRBJ2-2, with D perhaps TRBD1 (6 bases). CDR3 length: 15 residues. Germline V lookup: CDR1 SGDLS, CDR2 YYNGEE. Trimming removed 5 bases at V and 5 bases at J, with 16 bases between. CDR3 nucleotide sequence: TGTGCCAGCAGTCTTCTCGGACAGCCGACCGGGGAGCTGTTTTTT. Residues: CASSLLGQPTGELFF.

V is TRBV6-1 and J is TRBJ2-2; D remains ambiguous. In germline, CDR1 is MNHNS, CDR2 SASEGT. The CDR3 has 14 amino acids. V was cut by 11 bases and J by 5 bases, with 18 bases left in between. CDR3 bases: TGTGCCTCCCACAGCTCCTTTGGGACCGGGGAGCTGTTTTTT. Its protein is CASHSSFGTGELFF.

This clone was counted only a few times. V gene TRBV19 combines with J gene TRBJ2-7; 9 nucleotides match TRBD1. From germline, CDR1 is LNHDA and CDR2 SQIVND (reference sequence). The ends lost 3 bases at V and 4 bases at J; junction bases unmatched: 10. The CDR3 loop spans 16 amino acids. The CDR3 region has the DNA TGTGCCAGTAGTATTCTATCCGGGGGACAGGGTTACGAGCAGTACTTC. The encoded protein is CASSILSGGQGYEQYF.

This clone was seen just once. The genes are TRBV10-3 and TRBJ2-1, with D possibly matching TRBD1 (6 bases). V was trimmed by 7 bases and J by 3 bases, leaving 13 bases between them. The CDR3 contains 14 residues. Germline CDR1 and CDR2: ENHRY and SYGVKD. CDR3 residues: CAITRGDIYNEQFF. The CDR3 DNA is TGTGCCATCACCCGAGGGGACATCTACAATGAGCAGTTCTTC.

This rearrangement joins TRBV19 to TRBJ2-1; 8 bases agree with TRBD2. The CDR3 contains 15 residues. Germline CDR1 and CDR2: LNHDA and SQIVND (reference sequence). With V trimmed by 3 bases and J by 6 bases, 7 bases remained unmatched. The DNA of the CDR3 is TGTGCCAGTAGTATGTCCAGCGGGAGAGTCAATGAGCAGTTCTTC. This translates into CASSMSSGRVNEQFF.

V gene TRBV6-1 combines with J gene TRBJ1-2, with a weak D call TRBD1 (5 bases). The V end was cut by 0 bases, the J end by 3 bases, with 8 bases between. The CDR3 covers 14 residues. Germline V gene sequence: CDR1 MNHNS, CDR2 SASEGT. Written as DNA, the CDR3 is TGTGCCAGCAGTGAAGCGATCAGGGACTATGGCTACACCTTC. This gives the protein CASSEAIRDYGYTF.

V and J are TRBV6-1 and TRBJ1-2; D ambiguous. V was clipped by 1 base and J by 8 bases, with 17 bases between them. This CDR3 comprises 15 residues. Germline V gives CDR1 MNHNS, CDR2 SASEGT. Here the CDR3 reads CASSEGADVRGGYTF. As DNA, the CDR3 is TGTGCCAGCAGTGAAGGAGCGGACGTAAGAGGGGGCTACACCTTC.

The rearrangement joins TRBV5-4 to TRBJ2-3; 9 bases agree with TRBD2. Trimming removed 4 bases from V and 0 bases from J; junction bases left unmatched: 6. Germline values: CDR1 SGHNT, CDR2 YYREEE (reference sequence). CDR3 size: 16 residues. The CDR3: CASSRRLAASTDTQYF. As DNA, the CDR3 is TGTGCCAGCAGCCGCCGACTAGCGGCCAGCACAGATACGCAGTATTTT.

The chain has TRBV25-1 and TRBJ2-5, with no clear D. V lost 6 bases, J lost 4 bases, and 18 bases lay in between. Germline CDR1 is MGHDK and CDR2 is SYGVNS. The CDR3 covers 15 residues. The CDR3 reads CASSDGQLSRETQYF. CDR3 bases: TGTGCCAGCAGCGATGGCCAACTTAGCCGAGAGACCCAGTACTTC. The whole variable domain, remainder taken from reference TRBV25-1 and TRBJ2-5, is EADIYQTPRYLVIGTGKKITLECSQTMGHDKMYWYQQDPGMELHLIHYSYGVNSTEKGDLSSESTVSRIRTEHFPLTLESARPSHTSQYLCASSDGQLSRETQYFGPGTRLLVL.

The chain recombines TRBV18 with TRBJ1-5; the D gene is possibly TRBD1 (5 bases). The CDR3 length is 14 residues. With 6 bases removed from V and 7 bases from J, the gap between germline ends came to 16 bases. The germline gives CDR1 KGHSH, CDR2 LQKENI. CDR3 amino acids: CASSLGGGDQPQHF. CDR3 sequence (DNA): TGTGCCAGCTCTCTCGGTGGAGGGGACCAGCCCCAGCATTTT.

In this sample, this clone turned up a few times. J is TRBJ2-1 and V is TRBV7-8; a possible D gene is TRBD2 (5 bases). CDR3 length equals 16 residues. Germline values: CDR1 SGHVS, CDR2 FQNEAQ. The V end lost 4 bases, the J end lost 6 bases, and 19 bases lay between the germline ends. The chain's CDR3 is CASSSNAEGSTNEQFF. The CDR3 coding sequence is TGTGCCAGCAGCTCTAACGCCGAGGGCTCTACCAATGAGCAGTTCTTC.

In this sample, this clone turned up a few times. The chain uses TRBV4-1 and TRBJ2-7, with 7 bases matching TRBD1. Germline CDR1 is MGHRA and CDR2 is YSYEKL. V gave up 3 bases and J gave up 6 bases; unmatched junction bases: 2. The CDR3 spans 12 residues. As DNA, the CDR3 is TGCGCCAGCAGCCAGACAGGGTCCGAGCAGTACTTC. Protein: CASSQTGSEQYF.

The J gene is TRBJ2-2, the V gene TRBV6-1, with 7 positions matching TRBD2. Germline values: CDR1 MNHNS, CDR2 SASEGT. CDR3 size: 15 residues. The V and J ends lost 1 base and 6 bases, in that order; junction bases with no gene match: 5. The DNA of the CDR3 is TGTGCCAGCAGTGAAGGGACTAGATCATCCGGGGAGCTGTTTTTT. Translated, it gives CASSEGTRSSGELFF.

This clone was detected once. The chain couples TRBV30 to TRBJ2-5; tentatively, D is TRBD1 (5 bases). The J call is doubtful: the DNA matches TRBJ2-7 better. This CDR3 has 12 residues. CDR1 GTSNPN and CDR2 SVGIG come from the germline V gene (reference sequence). CDR3 residues: CATQTASYEQYF. As DNA, the CDR3 is TGTGCCACCCAGACAGCGTCCTACGAGCAGTACTTC.

The CDR3 coding sequence is TGTGCCAGCAGCTCAGGGGCAAATCAGCCCCAGCATTTT. This sequence encodes CASSSGANQPQHF. This chain joins TRBV13 and TRBJ1-5; D may be TRBD1 (6 bases). CDR1 and CDR2 from the germline V gene are PRHDT and FYEKMQ (reference sequence). With 4 bases removed from V and 4 bases from J, the gap between germline ends came to 8 bases. The CDR3 sequence is 13 residues long.

The CDR3 DNA sequence: TGTGCCAGCAGCTTCCAGACTGGAGGGGACACTGAAGCTTTCTTT. Translating gives CASSFQTGGDTEAFF. This rearrangement joins TRBV7-9 to TRBJ1-1, with TRBD1 as a possible D gene (5 bases). V lost 3 bases and J 3 bases, leaving 14 bases between the germline ends. The CDR3 runs to 15 residues. Per germline, CDR1 SEHNR and CDR2 FQNEAQ (reference sequence).

V gene TRBV25-1 combines with J gene TRBJ1-1; D unresolved. This CDR3 region has 11 residues. Germline V gene data show CDR1 as MGHDK and CDR2 as SYGVNS. Trimming cost V 10 bases and J 4 bases, with 10 bases left between them. The CDR3 DNA follows: TGTGCCATCGAGGCCGGCACTGAAGCTTTCTTT. Its translation is CAIEAGTEAFF. The complete variable domain, with remaining parts taken from reference TRBV25-1 and TRBJ1-1, reads EADIYQTPRYLVIGTGKKITLECSQTMGHDKMYWYQQDPGMELHLIHYSYGVNSTEKGDLSSESTVSRIRTEHFPLTLESARPSHTSQYLCAIEAGTEAFFGQGTRLTVV.

The rearrangement joins TRBV5-5 to TRBJ1-5; D unclear. Germline V gene data show CDR1 as SGHKS and CDR2 as YYEKEE (reference sequence). V was cut by 5 bases and J by 2 bases, with 8 bases left in between. The CDR3 totals 13 residues. The CDR3 sequence: CASSPTGNQPQHF. The CDR3 nucleotides are TGTGCCAGCAGTCCAACGGGCAATCAGCCCCAGCATTTT.

Comments on this clone: The junction shows a germline mismatch at one end, possibly a read error. Other nucleotide sequences from this sample produce the same CDR3. This chain joins TRBV18 and TRBJ1-4, with 8 bases fitting TRBD1. In germline, CDR1 is KGHSH, CDR2 LQKENI. The CDR3 contains 18 residues. The CDR3 DNA sequence: TGTGCCAGCTCACCTTTTGAAGGACAGGGACCAACTAATGAAAAACTGTTCTTT. Its translation is CASSPFEGQGPTNEKLFF.

The rearrangement joins TRBV19 to TRBJ1-4; 10 bases align to TRBD1. V shed 3 bases, J shed 6 bases, and the junction held 10 bases outside the gene matches. There are 17 residues in the CDR3. Per the germline V gene, CDR1 is LNHDA and CDR2 is SQIVND (reference sequence). CDR3 DNA sequence: TGTGCCAGTAGTATCACAACCGGGACAGGGGACGATGAAAAACTGTTTTTT. Residues: CASSITTGTGDDEKLFF. Complete variable domain (other parts from reference TRBV19 and TRBJ1-4): DGGITQSPKYLFRKEGQNVTLSCEQNLNHDAMYWYRQDPGQGLRLIYYSQIVNDFQKGDIAEGYSVSREKKESFPLTVTSAQKNPTAFYLCASSITTGTGDDEKLFFGSGTQLSVL.

On this clone: No conserved phenylalanine or tryptophan ends this CDR3, so it is likely a read error. The chain uses TRBV4-1 and TRBJ2-7, with 7 bases fitting TRBD2. V lost 4 bases and J lost 2; bases outside the gene matches: 5. CDR1 is MGHRA, CDR2 YSYEKL, per germline. The CDR3 spans 14 residues. The CDR3 sequence: CASSPAGVTYEQYL. As DNA, the CDR3 is TGCGCCAGCAGCCCCGCGGGAGTAACCTACGAGCAGTACCTC.

This chain joins TRBV6-6 and TRBJ1-1; D possibly corresponds to TRBD1 (5 bases). In germline, CDR1 is MNHNY, CDR2 SVGAGI (reference sequence). Trimming took 4 bases from V and 0 from J, leaving 9 bases between them. The CDR3 is 14 residues long. The CDR3 is CASSSGLLNTEAFF. CDR3 DNA: TGTGCCAGCAGTTCGGGACTCTTGAACACTGAAGCTTTCTTT.